Reported below is one TCR beta chain. The data were taken from a study of blood T cell repertoires in COVID-19. Germline-derived CDR1 and CDR2 are SGHTA and FQGNSA. The length of the CDR3 is 12 residues. The V end was cut by 4 bases, the J end by 4 bases, with 4 bases between. Authors' analysis steps: Reference gene primer amplification gave estimated nucleated cell counts. Measured with immunoSEQ multiplex PCR; TCRdb has only the in-frame clones, and not every one. The V and J calls and clone size were taken over from that table, and D and trimming were inferred from the DNA. The sample records about 190,000 clones, roughly three quarters being singletons.

The receptor comes from a man in his sixties with active or convalescent COVID-19. V gene TRBV7-2 combines with J gene TRBJ2-2; D unclear. Sample: peripheral blood. CDR3 in amino acids: CASSYSTGELFF. The CDR3 DNA is TGTGCCAGCAGCTACAGCACCGGGGAGCTGTTTTTT.